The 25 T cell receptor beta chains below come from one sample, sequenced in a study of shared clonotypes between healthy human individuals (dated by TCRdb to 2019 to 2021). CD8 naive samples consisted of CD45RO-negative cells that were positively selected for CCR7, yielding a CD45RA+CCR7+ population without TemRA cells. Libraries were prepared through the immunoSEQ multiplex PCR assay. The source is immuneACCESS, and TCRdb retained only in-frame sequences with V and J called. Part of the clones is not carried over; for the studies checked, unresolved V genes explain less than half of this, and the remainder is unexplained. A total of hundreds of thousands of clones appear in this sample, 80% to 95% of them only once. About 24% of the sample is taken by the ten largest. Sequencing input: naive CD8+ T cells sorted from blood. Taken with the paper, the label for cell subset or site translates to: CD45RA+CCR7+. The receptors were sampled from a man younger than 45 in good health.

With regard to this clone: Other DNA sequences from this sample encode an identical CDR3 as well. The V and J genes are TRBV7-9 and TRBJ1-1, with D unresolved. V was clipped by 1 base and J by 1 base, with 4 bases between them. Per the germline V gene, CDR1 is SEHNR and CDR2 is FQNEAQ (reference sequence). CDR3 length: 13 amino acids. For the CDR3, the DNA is TGTGCCAGCAGCTTAGTGGGGAACACTGAAGCTTTCTTT. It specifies CASSLVGNTEAFF.

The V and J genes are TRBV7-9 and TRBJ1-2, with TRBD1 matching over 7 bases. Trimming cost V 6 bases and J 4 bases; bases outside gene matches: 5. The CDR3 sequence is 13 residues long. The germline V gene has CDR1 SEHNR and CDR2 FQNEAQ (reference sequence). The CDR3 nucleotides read TGTGCCAGCAGTGCGGACAGGTTCTATGGCTACACCTTC. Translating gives CASSADRFYGYTF.

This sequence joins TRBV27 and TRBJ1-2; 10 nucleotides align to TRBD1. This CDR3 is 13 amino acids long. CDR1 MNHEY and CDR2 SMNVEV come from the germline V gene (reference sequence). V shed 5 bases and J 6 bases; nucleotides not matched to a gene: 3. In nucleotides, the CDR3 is TGTGCCAGCAGTCAGACAGGGGGCCATGGCTACACCTTC. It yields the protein CASSQTGGHGYTF.

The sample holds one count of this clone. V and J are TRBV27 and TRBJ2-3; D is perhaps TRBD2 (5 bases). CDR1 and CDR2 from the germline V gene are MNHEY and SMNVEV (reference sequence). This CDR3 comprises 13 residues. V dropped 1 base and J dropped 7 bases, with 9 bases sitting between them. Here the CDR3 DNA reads TGTGCCAGCAGTTTATTGCGGGCAAATACGCAGTATTTT. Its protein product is CASSLLRANTQYF.

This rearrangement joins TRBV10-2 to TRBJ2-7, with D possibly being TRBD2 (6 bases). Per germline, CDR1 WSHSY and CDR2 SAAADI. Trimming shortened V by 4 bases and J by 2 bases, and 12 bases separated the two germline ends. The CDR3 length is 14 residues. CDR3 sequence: CASSAVAVTYEQYF. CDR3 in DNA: TGCGCCAGCAGTGCAGTAGCGGTAACCTACGAGCAGTACTTC.

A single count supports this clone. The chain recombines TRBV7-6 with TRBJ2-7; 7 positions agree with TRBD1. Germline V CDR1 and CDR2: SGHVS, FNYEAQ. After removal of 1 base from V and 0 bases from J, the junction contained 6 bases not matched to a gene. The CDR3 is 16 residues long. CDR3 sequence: CASSLGSGTASYEQYF. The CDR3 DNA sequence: TGTGCCAGCAGCTTAGGGTCCGGGACAGCCTCCTACGAGCAGTACTTC. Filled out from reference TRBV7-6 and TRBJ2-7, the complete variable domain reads GAGVSQSPRYKVTKRGQDVALRCDPISGHVSLYWYRQALGQGPEFLTYFNYEAQQDKSGLPNDRFSAERPEGSISTLTIQRTEQRDSAMYRCASSLGSGTASYEQYFGPGTRLTVT.

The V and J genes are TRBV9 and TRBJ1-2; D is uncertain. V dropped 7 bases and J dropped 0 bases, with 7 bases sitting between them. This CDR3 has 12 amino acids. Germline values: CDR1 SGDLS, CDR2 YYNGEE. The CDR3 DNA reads TGTGCCAGCCGTGAAGCTAACTATGGCTACACCTTC. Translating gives CASREANYGYTF.

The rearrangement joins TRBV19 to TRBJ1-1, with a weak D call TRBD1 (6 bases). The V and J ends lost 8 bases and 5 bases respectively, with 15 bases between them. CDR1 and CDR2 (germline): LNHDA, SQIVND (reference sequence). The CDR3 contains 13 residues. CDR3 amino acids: CASDTIGGTEAFF. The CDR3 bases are TGTGCCAGTGATACTATAGGGGGGACTGAAGCTTTCTTT.

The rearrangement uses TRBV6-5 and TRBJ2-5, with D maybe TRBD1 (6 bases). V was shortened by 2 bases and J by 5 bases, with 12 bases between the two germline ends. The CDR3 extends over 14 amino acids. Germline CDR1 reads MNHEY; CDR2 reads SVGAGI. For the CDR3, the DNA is TGTGCCAGCAGTTACGTACAGGGTTATGAGACCCAGTACTTC. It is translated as CASSYVQGYETQYF.

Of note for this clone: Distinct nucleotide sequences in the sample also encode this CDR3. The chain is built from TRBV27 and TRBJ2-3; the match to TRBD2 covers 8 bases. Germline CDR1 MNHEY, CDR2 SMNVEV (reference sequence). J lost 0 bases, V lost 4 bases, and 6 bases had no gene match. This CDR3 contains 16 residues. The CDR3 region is CASSSLAGLSTDTQYF. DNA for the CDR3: TGTGCCAGCAGTTCTCTAGCGGGTCTTAGCACAGATACGCAGTATTTT.

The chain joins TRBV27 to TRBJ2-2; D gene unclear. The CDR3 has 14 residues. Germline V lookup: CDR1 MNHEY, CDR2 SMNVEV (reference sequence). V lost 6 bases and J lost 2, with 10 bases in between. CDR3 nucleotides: TGTGCCAGCAGCTGGGATCTAAACACCGGGGAGCTGTTTTTT. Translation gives CASSWDLNTGELFF.

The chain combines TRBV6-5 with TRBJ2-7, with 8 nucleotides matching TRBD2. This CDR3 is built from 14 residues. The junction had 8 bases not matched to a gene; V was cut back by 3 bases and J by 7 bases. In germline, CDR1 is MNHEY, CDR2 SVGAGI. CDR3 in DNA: TGTGCCAGCAGTTATTTTAGCGGGATTAGGGAGCAGTACTTC. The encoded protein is CASSYFSGIREQYF.

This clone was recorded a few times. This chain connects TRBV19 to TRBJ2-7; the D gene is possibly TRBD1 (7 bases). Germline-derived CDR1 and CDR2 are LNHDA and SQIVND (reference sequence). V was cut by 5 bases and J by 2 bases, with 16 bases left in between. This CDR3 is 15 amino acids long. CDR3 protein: CASSGEDRPTYEQYF. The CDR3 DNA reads TGTGCCAGTAGTGGGGAGGACAGGCCGACCTACGAGCAGTACTTC.

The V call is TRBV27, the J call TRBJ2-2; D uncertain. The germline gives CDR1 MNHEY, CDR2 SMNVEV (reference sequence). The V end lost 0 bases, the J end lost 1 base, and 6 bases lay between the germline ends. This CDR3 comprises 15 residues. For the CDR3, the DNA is TGTGCCAGCAGTTTATCGCGCAGGAACACCGGGGAGCTGTTTTTT. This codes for CASSLSRRNTGELFF.

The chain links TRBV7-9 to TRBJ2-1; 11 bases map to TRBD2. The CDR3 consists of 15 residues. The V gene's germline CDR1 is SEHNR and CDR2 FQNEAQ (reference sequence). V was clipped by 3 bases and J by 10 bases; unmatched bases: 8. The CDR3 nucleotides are TGTGCCAGCAGCTTCGGGACTAGCGGCTCCCAGGAGCAGTTCTTC. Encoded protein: CASSFGTSGSQEQFF.

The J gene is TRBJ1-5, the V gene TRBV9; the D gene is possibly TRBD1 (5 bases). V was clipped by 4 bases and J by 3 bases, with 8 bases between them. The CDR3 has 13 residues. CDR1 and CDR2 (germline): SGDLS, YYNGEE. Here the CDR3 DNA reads TGTGCCAGCAGCCCGGGACTCAATCAGCCCCAGCATTTT. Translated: CASSPGLNQPQHF.

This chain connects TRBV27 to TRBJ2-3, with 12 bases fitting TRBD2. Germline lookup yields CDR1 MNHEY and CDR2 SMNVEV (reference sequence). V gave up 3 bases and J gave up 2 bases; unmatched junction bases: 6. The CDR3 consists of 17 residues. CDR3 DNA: TGTGCCAGCAGTTTTTCCGGACTAGCGGGAAACACAGATACGCAGTATTTT. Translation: CASSFSGLAGNTDTQYF.

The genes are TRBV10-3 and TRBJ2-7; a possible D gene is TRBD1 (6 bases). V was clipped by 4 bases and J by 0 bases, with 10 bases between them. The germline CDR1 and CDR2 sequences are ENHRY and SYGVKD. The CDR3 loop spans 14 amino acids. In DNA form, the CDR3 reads TGTGCCATCAGTGTACAGGGCAGCTCCTACGAGCAGTACTTC. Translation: CAISVQGSSYEQYF.

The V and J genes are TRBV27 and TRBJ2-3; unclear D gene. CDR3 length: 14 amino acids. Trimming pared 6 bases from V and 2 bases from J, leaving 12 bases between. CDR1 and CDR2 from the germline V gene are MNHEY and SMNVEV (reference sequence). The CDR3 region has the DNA TGTGCCAGCAGGCATCGGACCTACACAGATACGCAGTATTTT. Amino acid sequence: CASRHRTYTDTQYF.

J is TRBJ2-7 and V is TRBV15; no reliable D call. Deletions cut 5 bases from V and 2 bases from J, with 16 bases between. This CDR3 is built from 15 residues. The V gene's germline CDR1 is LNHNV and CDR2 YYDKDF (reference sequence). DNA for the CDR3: TGTGCCACCAGCTCCAGGTCCGAGACACCCTACGAGCAGTACTTC. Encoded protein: CATSSRSETPYEQYF.

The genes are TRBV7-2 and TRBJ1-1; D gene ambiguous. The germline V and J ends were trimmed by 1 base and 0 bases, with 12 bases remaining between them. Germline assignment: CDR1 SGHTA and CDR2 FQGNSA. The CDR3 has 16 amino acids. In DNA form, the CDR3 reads TGTGCCAGCAGCTTAGACGTCCAGCGGATGAACACTGAAGCTTTCTTT. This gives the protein CASSLDVQRMNTEAFF.

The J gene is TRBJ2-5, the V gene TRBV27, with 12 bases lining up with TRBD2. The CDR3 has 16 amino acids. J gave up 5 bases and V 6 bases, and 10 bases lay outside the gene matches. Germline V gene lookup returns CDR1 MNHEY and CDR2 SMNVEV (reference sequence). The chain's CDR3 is CASSFRLAGVQETQYF. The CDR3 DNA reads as TGTGCCAGCAGCTTCCGACTAGCGGGAGTTCAGGAGACCCAGTACTTC.

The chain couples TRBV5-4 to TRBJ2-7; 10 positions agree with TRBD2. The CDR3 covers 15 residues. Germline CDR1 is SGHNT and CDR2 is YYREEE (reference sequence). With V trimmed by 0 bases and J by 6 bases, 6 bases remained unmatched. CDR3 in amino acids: CASSLEGLAGAEQYF. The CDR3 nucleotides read TGTGCCAGCAGCTTGGAGGGGCTAGCGGGAGCCGAGCAGTACTTC.

Here the CDR3 DNA reads TGTGCCAGCAGCCCCTCGACAGGCGGAGGGATCACTGAAGCTTTCTTT. Protein product: CASSPSTGGGITEAFF. The J gene is TRBJ1-1, the V gene TRBV7-9; maybe TRBD1 (6 bases). Trimming took off 5 bases at V and 4 bases at J, with 20 bases between the two ends. The CDR3 covers 16 residues. Looked up from germline, CDR1 is SEHNR and CDR2 is FQNEAQ (reference sequence).

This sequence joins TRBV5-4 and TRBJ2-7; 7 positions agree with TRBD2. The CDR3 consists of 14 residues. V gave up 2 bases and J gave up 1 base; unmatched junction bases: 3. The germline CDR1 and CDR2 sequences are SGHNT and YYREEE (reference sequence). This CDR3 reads CASSFLGGSYEQYF. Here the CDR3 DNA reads TGTGCCAGCAGCTTCCTGGGAGGGTCCTACGAGCAGTACTTC.